The 10 T cell receptor beta chains below come from one sample, sequenced in a study of early T cells in non-severe SARS-CoV-2 infection. TCRdb independently ran MiXCR on the 5' RACE reads; one entry per CDR3 protein. The repertoire has 52,000 or so distinct CDR3 sequences, 5.5% to 8.5% of them found once; the top ten carry approximately 6.3%. The source was whole blood, collected at baseline. The receptor source for this set is an adult who was a healthcare worker with PCR-confirmed SARS-CoV-2 infection or an uninfected control (not recorded which).

A few counts support this clonotype. This chain connects TRBV28 to TRBJ1-5; 8 nucleotides line up with TRBD1. The trim removed 5 bases at V and 3 bases at J, leaving 6 bases unmatched. CDR1 and CDR2 (germline): MDHEN, SYDVKM. The CDR3 totals 15 residues. The CDR3 nucleotides read TGTGCCAGCAGTGAGACAGGGGCGTTCAATCAGCCCCAGCATTTT. Protein sequence: CASSETGAFNQPQHF.

The rearrangement links TRBV5-6 to TRBJ1-1; 10 bases are a match to TRBD1. Per germline, CDR1 SGHDT and CDR2 YYEEEE. The CDR3 sequence is 16 residues long. Unmatched junction bases numbered 13, after V lost 5 bases and J lost 6 bases. CDR3 residues: CASSFLSGQGIAEAFF. CDR3 sequence (DNA): TGTGCCAGCAGTTTTTTGTCGGGACAGGGGATCGCTGAAGCTTTCTTT.

A few counts support this clonotype. V gene TRBV5-1 combines with J gene TRBJ2-3; 8 bases fit TRBD1. V gave up 4 bases and J gave up 1 base; unmatched junction bases: 8. CDR1 SGHRS and CDR2 YFSETQ come from the germline V gene. The CDR3 is 16 amino acids. CDR3 amino acids: CASSAQPGQGTDTQYF. The CDR3, as DNA: TGCGCCAGCAGCGCCCAGCCGGGACAGGGCACAGATACGCAGTATTTT.

This clonotype was recorded many times. V and J are TRBV29-1 and TRBJ2-5; D is perhaps TRBD2 (7 bases). With 7 bases removed from V and 1 base from J, the gap between germline ends came to 13 bases. The CDR3 runs 13 residues. The germline gives CDR1 SQVTM, CDR2 ANQGSEA. CDR3 DNA sequence: TGCAGCGCGAGTAGGGGGGGCCAAGAGACCCAGTACTTC. As protein: CSASRGGQETQYF.

The table lists this clonotype with many counts. The gene calls are TRBV20-1 and TRBJ2-5, with no clear D. Per the germline V gene, CDR1 is DFQATT and CDR2 is SNEGSKA (reference sequence). With 4 bases removed from V and 3 bases from J, the gap between germline ends came to 6 bases. The CDR3 extends over 11 amino acids. The CDR3 here is CSAISEETQYF. CDR3 coding DNA: TGCAGTGCTATCTCTGAAGAGACCCAGTACTTC.

This clonotype occurred many times. The J gene is TRBJ2-5, the V gene TRBV5-1, with 11 bases matching TRBD1. V lost 0 bases and J lost 2; bases outside the gene matches: 3. The CDR3 loop spans 16 amino acids. Germline loops: CDR1 SGHRS, CDR2 YFSETQ. The CDR3: CASSLAGTGGQETQYF. The CDR3 DNA reads as TGCGCCAGCAGCTTGGCCGGGACAGGGGGACAAGAGACCCAGTACTTC. The entire variable domain, with the rest obtained from reference TRBV5-1 and TRBJ2-5, is as follows: KAGVTQTPRYLIKTRGQQVTLSCSPISGHRSVSWYQQTPGQGLQFLFEYFSETQRNKGNFPGRFSGRQFSNSRSEMNVSTLELGDSALYLCASSLAGTGGQETQYFGPGTRLLVL.

This clonotype was recorded at least ten times. The chain has TRBV6-6 and TRBJ1-4, with 9 nucleotides matching TRBD1. Germline V lookup: CDR1 MNHNY, CDR2 SVGAGI (reference sequence). Trimming at V came to 6 bases and at J to 7 bases, leaving 3 bases not matched to a gene. The CDR3 totals 13 residues. As DNA, the CDR3 is TGTGCCAGCAGACAGGGGGCCAGTGAAAAACTGTTTTTT. It specifies CASRQGASEKLFF.

In this sample, this clonotype turned up many times. The chain carries TRBV3-1 and TRBJ2-7; TRBD1 matches 7 bases. The CDR3 spans 14 residues. Losses at the gene ends were 4 bases for V and 7 bases for J; bases not matched to a gene: 10. Looked up from germline, CDR1 is LGHDT and CDR2 is YNNKEL (reference sequence). The CDR3 is CASSRDRAVGEQYF. In nucleotides, the CDR3 is TGTGCCAGCAGCCGTGACAGGGCGGTTGGAGAGCAGTACTTC.

The sample holds many counts of this clonotype. The J gene is TRBJ2-1, the V gene TRBV24-1, with 8 positions matching TRBD1. Per the germline V gene, CDR1 is KGHDR and CDR2 is SFDVKD. The junction had 4 bases not matched to a gene; V was cut back by 2 bases and J by 5 bases. CDR3 length: 15 residues. The CDR3 reads CATSDSGTGNNEQFF. The CDR3 coding sequence is TGTGCCACCAGTGATTCCGGGACAGGTAACAATGAGCAGTTCTTC.

This clonotype was seen at least ten times. This chain joins TRBV6-2 or TRBV6-3 and TRBJ2-7; 10 positions match TRBD1. The CDR3 totals 16 residues. Germline loops: CDR1 MNHEY, CDR2 SVGEGT. Trimming cost V 6 bases and J 6 bases; bases outside gene matches: 14. The CDR3 region has the DNA TGTGCCAGCAGCCCCGGGACAGGGGTGGTTTGGAGCGAGCAGTACTTC. Translation gives CASSPGTGVVWSEQYF.